The rows below give T cell receptor beta chains drawn from one sample of a study of blood T cells in healthy people across ages. Each CDR3 protein is one row after TCRdb ran MiXCR on the 5' RACE reads. Among roughly 1.6 million distinct CDR3 sequences listed, about 31% were seen once. Sequences were obtained from blood. All receptors derive from a woman aged 25-40 years in good health. CDR3s include the opening cysteine and the closing phenylalanine or tryptophan. The D gene is left open where the match is weak. Size tells how often a clone was seen (once, few, many) or the class of an expanded clone, and some rows leave it out.

13	TRBV20-1	TRBD1	-	TRBJ1-6	TGCAGTGCAGCAGGGGGTATTGATTCACCCCTCCACTTT	CSAAGGIDSPLHF
14	TRBV20-1	TRBD2	-	TRBJ2-5	TGCAGTGCTCATAGCGGGATAGGTGCAGAGACCCAGTACTTC	CSAHSGIGAETQYF
14	TRBV12-3/TRBV12-4	TRBD2	many	TRBJ2-7	TGTGCCAGCAGTCCCGGGGGGAAGATATACGAGCAGTACTTC	CASSPGGKIYEQYF
13	TRBV20-1	TRBD1	-	TRBJ2-1	TGCAGTGCTAGGAGACAGGGAAACAATGAGCAGTTCTTC	CSARRQGNNEQFF
15	TRBV10-2	TRBD2	once	TRBJ2-7	TGCGCCAGCACCGCTTGGACTAGCGGGGACCACGAGCAGTACTTC	CASTAWTSGDHEQYF
12	TRBV6-1	-	-	TRBJ2-5	TGTGCCAGCAGAGCCTTCCAAGAGACCCAGTACTTC	CASRAFQETQYF
13	TRBV18	-	few	TRBJ2-7	TGTGCCAGCTCATCCACTGCAGTTGGTGAGCAGTACTTC	CASSSTAVGEQYF
14	TRBV20-1	-	-	TRBJ2-3	TGCAGTCTCCATGGCCGCCAGACCACAGATACGCAGTATTTT	CSLHGRQTTDTQYF
15	TRBV5-1	TRBD1	-	TRBJ2-4	TGCGCCAGCAGCCTTGGACAGGGCGACAAAAACATTCAGTACTTC	CASSLGQGDKNIQYF
13	TRBV27	-	few	TRBJ2-7	TGTGCCAGCACCCAGGGGGGGGCCCACGAGCAGTACTTC	CASTQGGAHEQYF
15	TRBV5-1	-	few	TRBJ2-5	TGCGCCAGCAGCTTAGGGGTTTTGGGGGAAGAGACCCAGTACTTC	CASSLGVLGEETQYF
14	TRBV11-2	-	once	TRBJ2-3	TGTGTCAGCAGCTTAGATCTGGGCACAGATACGCAGTATTTT	CVSSLDLGTDTQYF
16	TRBV20-1	TRBD1	many	TRBJ2-7	TGCAGTGCTAGAGATTGGGGGGACAGGGCCTCCTACGAGCAGTACTTC	CSARDWGDRASYEQYF
14	TRBV15	-	few	TRBJ1-2	TGTGCCACCAGCAGGGAAACCGGGACTGGTGTAAACACCTTC	CATSRETGTGVNTF
11	TRBV20-1	-	-	TRBJ1-1	TGCAGTGCTGGGCAGGGGACTGAAGCTTTCTTT	CSAGQGTEAFF
14	TRBV28	TRBD1	many	TRBJ1-1	TGTGCCAGCAGTCGGGGACAGGGGTTGGCTGAAGCTTTCTTT	CASSRGQGLAEAFF
12	TRBV6-1	-	-	TRBJ1-5	TGTGCCGGCCGTGGAAGCAATCAGCCCCAGCATTTT	CAGRGSNQPQHF
15	TRBV27	TRBD1	few	TRBJ2-7	TGTGCCAGCAGTTTAGGGACAGGGAATAGGCACGAGCAGTACTTC	CASSLGTGNRHEQYF
14	TRBV27	TRBD2	few	TRBJ2-1	TGTGCCAGCAAGGAGCGGGAGGAGTACAATGAGCAGTTCTTC	CASKEREEYNEQFF
15	TRBV5-1	-	-	TRBJ2-5	TGCGCCAGCAGCTTGCCCCGCGGGGCTGGCGAGACCCAGTACTTC	CASSLPRGAGETQYF
15	TRBV7-2	-	once	TRBJ1-6	TGTGCCAGCAGCTTAGCATCCCGACAGAGAAGTTCCCTCCACTTT	CASSLASRQRSSLHF
15	TRBV20-1	TRBD2	-	TRBJ2-1	TGCAGTGCTAGAGATACTAGCGGACGCCCCGGGGAGCAGTTCTTC	CSARDTSGRPGEQFF
15	TRBV4-2	-	few	TRBJ2-1	TGTGCCAGCAGCCAAGGACCTAGCGACCACAATGAGCAGTTCTTC	CASSQGPSDHNEQFF
17	TRBV15	-	-	TRBJ2-7	TGTGCCACCAGCAGAGATTCCCCTGCCGGCCCCGTCTACGAGCAGTACTTC	CATSRDSPAGPVYEQYF
17	TRBV13	TRBD2	few	TRBJ2-7	TGTGCCAGCAGCTTGGGGACTAGCGAAATCCTTAGGGTCGAGCAGTACTTC	CASSLGTSEILRVEQYF
18	TRBV5-6	-	-	TRBJ2-7	TGTGCCAGCAGCTTGGCCCAGGGCTCCCGAGGACTAACCTACGAGCAGTACTTC	CASSLAQGSRGLTYEQYF
18	TRBV4-2	-	few	TRBJ2-1	TGTGCCAGCAGCCCCCAGGGAACGGACATCATCTCCTACAATGAGCAGTTCTTC	CASSPQGTDIISYNEQFF
16	TRBV29-1	TRBD2	many	TRBJ2-3	TGCAGCGTCGACACTTACAGCGGGGGGCCCACAGATACGCAGTATTTT	CSVDTYSGGPTDTQYF
15	TRBV30	TRBD2	few	TRBJ2-3	TGTGCCTGGAGTGTCGGCGGGGGTGGCACAGATACGCAGTATTTT	CAWSVGGGGTDTQYF
14	TRBV6-5	-	-	TRBJ2-3	TGTGCCAGCAGTTACATTGGCAGCACAGATACGCAGTATTTT	CASSYIGSTDTQYF
16	TRBV6-2/TRBV6-3	-	few	TRBJ2-5	TGTGCCAGCAGTCGGATCTGGCGACAGGTGGGGGAGACCCAGTACTTC	CASSRIWRQVGETQYF
14	TRBV9	-	few	TRBJ2-2	TGTGCCAGCAGCCCCCGAACTAACTCGGGGGAGCTGTTTTTT	CASSPRTNSGELFF
16	TRBV27	TRBD2	few	TRBJ2-3	TGTGCCAGCACTCCCGGCGGGAGAGGAGGCACAGATACGCAGTATTTT	CASTPGGRGGTDTQYF
11	TRBV2	-	-	TRBJ2-5	TGTGCCAGCAGAGGGGTCAAAGAGCAGTACTTC	CASRGVKEQYF
15	TRBV9	TRBD1	-	TRBJ1-1	TGTGCCAGCGGTCCCGGGACAGGGGATGGCGCTGAAGCTTTCTTT	CASGPGTGDGAEAFF
13	TRBV6-6	-	-	TRBJ1-4	TGTGCCAGCAGGCCAAACGGAGCGGAAAAACTGTTTTTT	CASRPNGAEKLFF
13	TRBV2	-	-	TRBJ2-7	TGTACCAGCAGTCCAGGACAGAGCTACGAGCAGTACTTC	CTSSPGQSYEQYF
17	TRBV7-3	TRBD2	many	TRBJ2-1	TGTGCCAGCAGCTTAAGTCCGCTAGCGGGGGGGTCTGGTGAGCAGTTCTTC	CASSLSPLAGGSGEQFF
16	TRBV4-1	-	-	TRBJ2-3	TGCGCCAGCAGCCACGAATCCGCAAAAAGCGCAGATACGCAGTATTTT	CASSHESAKSADTQYF
14	TRBV5-6	-	few	TRBJ2-7	TGTGCCAGCAGCTTGACAGAAATCCCCTACAAGCAGTACTTC	CASSLTEIPYKQYF
16	TRBV4-1	-	-	TRBJ2-2	TGCGCCAGCAGCCAGAGGGGGACTCGTTACACCGGGGAGCTGTTTTTT	CASSQRGTRYTGELFF
15	TRBV12-3/TRBV12-4	TRBD1	once	TRBJ2-1	TGTGCCAGCAGTTACCGGACAGGGGTGATCAATGAGCAGTTCTTC	CASSYRTGVINEQFF
17	TRBV4-1	-	many	TRBJ1-2	TGCGCCAGCAGCCACCCACCTGCTGCTGTAGCTAACTATGGCTACACCTTC	CASSHPPAAVANYGYTF
17	TRBV20-1	TRBD2	few	TRBJ2-3	TGCAGTGCTGAAGGACTAGCGGGGAGAATAACCACAGATACGCAGTATTTT	CSAEGLAGRITTDTQYF
13	TRBV20-1	-	-	TRBJ2-7	TGCAGTGCTAGAGGAGTTTCGGGAGACGAGCAGTACTTC	CSARGVSGDEQYF
15	TRBV7-2	TRBD1	few	TRBJ1-3	TGTGCCAGCAGCCAGGACAGGGGTACTGGAAACACCATATATTTT	CASSQDRGTGNTIYF
15	TRBV6-2/TRBV6-3	TRBD2	few	TRBJ2-3	TGTGCCAGCAGCCTACTAGCGGGCTGGGAGGATACGCAGTATTTT	CASSLLAGWEDTQYF
11	TRBV29-1	-	many	TRBJ2-7	TGCAGCGTTCGAGGGATCTACGAGCAGTACTTC	CSVRGIYEQYF
11	TRBV7-9	-	many	TRBJ2-5	TGTGCCAGCAGCTTAGAGAAGACCCAGTACTTC	CASSLEKTQYF
13	TRBV29-1	-	few	TRBJ1-1	TGCAGCGTTGAAGACAGTTTGAACACTGAAGCTTTCTTT	CSVEDSLNTEAFF
11	TRBV2	-	-	TRBJ1-2	TGTGCCAGCATGGCTCGTGGGGTCTACACCTTC	CASMARGVYTF
18	TRBV14	TRBD2	few	TRBJ2-4	TGTGCCAGCAGCCAAGATCGACTAGCGGGGCCCGCCAAAAACATTCAGTACTTC	CASSQDRLAGPAKNIQYF
15	TRBV7-9	TRBD1	many	TRBJ2-5	TGTGCCAGCAGCCCCAGTGGCGGACCAGGGGGAGAAATGTACTTC	CASSPSGGPGGEMYF
15	TRBV18	TRBD1	few	TRBJ2-7	TGTGCCAGCTCACCCGGGACAGGGTCCGGGAACGAGCAGTACTTC	CASSPGTGSGNEQYF
16	TRBV28	TRBD2	-	TRBJ2-1	TGTGCCAGCAGTTTCGGCCTAGCGGGAGGGGAAGAGACCCAGTTCTTC	CASSFGLAGGEETQFF
12	TRBV2	TRBD1	-	TRBJ1-1	TGTGCCAGCAGTGAAGGGGGACAGAAAGCTTTCTTT	CASSEGGQKAFF
14	TRBV3-1	-	-	TRBJ1-2	TGTGCCAGCAGCCAAGGGGGGCAGACCTATGGCTACACCTTC	CASSQGGQTYGYTF
16	TRBV9	-	few	TRBJ2-1	TGTGCCAGCAGCCCGATCGGAGGGAGCTCCTACAATGAGCAGTTCTTC	CASSPIGGSSYNEQFF
15	TRBV12-3/TRBV12-4	-	many	TRBJ2-7	TGTGCCAGCAGTAGTACAGGGAGAAACGCCTACGAGCAGTACTTC	CASSSTGRNAYEQYF
16	TRBV5-1	TRBD2	-	TRBJ2-3	TGCGCCAGCAGCGCCGCGGCGGGAGGGATCACAGATACGCAGTATTTT	CASSAAAGGITDTQYF